The entry below describes one TCR beta chain. Its antigen is unknown. No per-base quality is available; no much larger clone lies one base away. The sample belongs to a study of blood T cell repertoires in COVID-19 (TCRdb year 2020). With respect to the entire study: Samples covering the acute and convalescent phases of COVID-19 were provided by collaborators in the United States, Italy and Spain. The prospective study material was composed of cDNA or gDNA derived from T cells, B-cell-depleted T cells, or PBMCs. Deeply sampled blood TCRbeta repertoires from subjects exposed to, actively infected with, or recovered from COVID-19 were included in the dataset. The repertoires were released in a freely available public database intended as a resource for research on the immune response to SARS-CoV-2. The samples were drawn from two sources: the first 160 participants of the ongoing ImmuneRACE study, and 1,000 to 1,500 subjects contributed by 6 global collaborators. Nearly every sample came with metadata listing a de-identified subject ID, COVID-19 status, age in years and sex. HLA class I and class II types, where available, came from metadata supplied by the sample provider rather than from assay-based typing. Study-wide findings and limitations: The quantity of clinical and demographic metadata differed by source and by participant and was supplied without curation.

A second Seattle source provided samples from volunteer blood donors who had recovered from COVID-19. The collaborating institutions used their own protocols to collect whole blood in K2EDTA tubes. For TCRbeta analysis, collaborator samples were shipped as frozen whole blood, as isolated PBMCs, or as DNA extracted from either sample type. V is reduced by 0 bases and J by 4 bases, leaving a spacing of 12 bases between them. CDR1 is given as MNHEY and CDR2 as SVGAGI, both from the germline V gene. Counted from cysteine to phenylalanine, this CDR3 has 15 amino acids. Solely the CDR3 DNA is kept, with 45 bases framed from the first base. TCRbeta CDR3 regions were amplified from genomic DNA using the immunoSEQ Assay, a bias-controlled multiplex PCR. The source study handled its data this way. Nucleated cell counts per sample were estimated from amplification of reference gene primers within the assay. Sequence reads were collapsed and filtered to measure the absolute abundance of every unique TCRbeta CDR3 rearrangement. For each sample, productive Simpson clonality was calculated by taking the square root of Simpson's diversity index across productive rearrangements. TCRdb re-hosts the immuneACCESS table, in-frame sequences only. Its copies lack some clones; in the studies checked, an unresolved V gene accounts for under half of them, and the cause for the rest is not known. That table furnishes V, J and clone size, whereas the DNA furnished D and trimming. For this sample the table gives about 200,000 clones, of which roughly 88% were detected only once. The ten largest make up about 6.6% of the sample.

The origin of this receptor is a middle-aged woman who had recovered from COVID-19. Sample: peripheral blood. The rearrangement combines TRBV6-5 with TRBJ1-1, and possibly TRBD1, on 5 matching bases. DNA sequence: TGTGCCAGCAGTTACTCGTGGAAAGGGGCCACTGAAGCTTTCTTT. Translated, it gives CASSYSWKGATEAFF.